This T cell receptor beta chain derives from a study of cytomegalovirus exposure and HLA in healthy donors. In the study overall: Researchers found that roughly 77% of about 400 genotyped donors fell within the Caucasian-associated ancestry cluster. The study, taken as a whole, reports: Usually a TCR sequence was rare, but some public TCRs were found in many donors. Indistinguishability led to the exclusion of some V segments, TRBV6-2 and TRBV6-3 included. There were about 160 TCR beta chains listed as cytomegalovirus-associated.

The PCR was carried out with 60 Vbeta primers and 13 Jbeta primers. Libraries were prepared by immunoSEQ multiplex PCR; TCRdb keeps only in-frame clonotypes and omits some of them. The sample totals about 79,000 clones; its top ten clones hold approximately 4.3%. A remark on this clone: Its antigen is as yet unknown.

Per the germline V gene, CDR1 is MGHDK and CDR2 is SYGVNS. The CDR3 runs to 17 residues. With 4 bases clipped from V and 1 base from J, the junction kept 13 bases outside the gene matches. Sequences were obtained from PBMCs. The receptor comes from a young man in good health and CMV-seronegative. V is TRBV25-1 and J is TRBJ2-7; 7 bases match TRBD2. The CDR3 region is CASSGPLRGGSSYEQYF. The CDR3 bases are TGTGCCAGCAGTGGACCGCTTCGGGGCGGGAGTTCCTACGAGCAGTACTTC.